This passage covers 22 T cell receptor beta chains from one sample sequenced in a study of blood T cell repertoires in COVID-19. Sequencing used immunoSEQ multiplex PCR; TCRdb keeps in-frame clones, though not all of them. Among around 120,000 clones listed, 60% to 85% were seen once. Sequenced material: peripheral blood. The receptors stem from a man aged 65 to 79 with acute or convalescent COVID-19.

This chain joins TRBV5-8 and TRBJ1-3; 7 bases are shared with TRBD1. V lost 5 bases, J lost 1 base, and 3 bases stayed unmatched. CDR1 is SGHTS, CDR2 YDEGEE, per germline. The CDR3 runs 14 residues. The CDR3, as DNA: TGTGCCAGCAGACAGACAGGGTCTGGAAACACCATATATTTT. Translating it yields CASRQTGSGNTIYF.

This clone was detected only once. The rearrangement links TRBV5-6 to TRBJ1-2, with D unclear. CDR3 length equals 14 residues. Germline V lookup: CDR1 SGHDT, CDR2 YYEEEE. Between the trimmed V and J ends, which lost 1 base and 8 bases, there was a span of 15 bases. CDR3 residues: CASSLRERMEGYTF. For the CDR3, the DNA is TGTGCCAGCAGCTTGCGGGAGAGAATGGAAGGCTACACCTTC.

The rearrangement joins TRBV11-1 to TRBJ1-1, with D uncertain. V shed 2 bases and J shed 1 base, with 11 bases lying between them. CDR3 length equals 15 residues. Germline values: CDR1 SGHAT, CDR2 FQDESV (reference sequence). The CDR3 loop is CASSLSSRRNTEAFF. The CDR3 coding sequence is TGTGCCAGCAGCTTAAGTAGCCGAAGGAACACTGAAGCTTTCTTT.

The chain combines TRBV10-3 with TRBJ1-6; the match to TRBD1 covers 7 bases. The length of the CDR3 is 15 residues. CDR1 and CDR2 from the germline V gene are ENHRY and SYGVKD. The V segment lost 6 bases and the J segment 7 bases; nucleotides outside the gene matches: 9. The CDR3: CAISSGGYANSPLHF. The CDR3 region has the DNA TGTGCCATCAGCTCAGGGGGGTACGCGAATTCACCCCTCCACTTT.

The chain joins TRBV9 to TRBJ2-1, with 8 bases fitting TRBD2. V was clipped by 6 bases and J by 10 bases; unmatched bases: 15. This CDR3 is 15 amino acids long. Germline assignment: CDR1 SGDLS and CDR2 YYNGEE. In DNA form, the CDR3 reads TGTGCCAGCACCAAGGGACCGGCGGGGGGAAGGGAGCAGTTCTTC. It is translated as CASTKGPAGGREQFF. The full variable domain, rest sourced from reference TRBV9 and TRBJ2-1, is DSGVTQTPKHLITATGQRVTLRCSPRSGDLSVYWYQQSLDQGLQFLIQYYNGEERAKGNILERFSAQQFPDLHSELNLSSLELGDSALYFCASTKGPAGGREQFFGPGTRLTVL.

The chain employs TRBV2 and TRBJ1-1, with a possible D match to TRBD1 (6 bases). This CDR3 region has 15 residues. V shed 3 bases and J shed 3 bases, with 14 bases lying between them. Germline V gives CDR1 SNHLY, CDR2 FYNNEI. The CDR3 is CASSDRGRGHTEAFF. The CDR3 coding sequence is TGTGCCAGCAGTGACAGGGGACGAGGGCACACTGAAGCTTTCTTT.

This chain uses TRBV6-1 with TRBJ2-2; D is unresolved. Germline assignment: CDR1 MNHNS and CDR2 SASEGT. V was shortened by 2 bases and J by 0 bases, with 13 bases between the two germline ends. The CDR3 is 17 residues long. In nucleotides, the CDR3 is TGTGCCAGCAGTGAATTGGTGGCAGTATCGAACACCGGGGAGCTGTTTTTT. Translated, it gives CASSELVAVSNTGELFF.

There are a few counts of this clone. The V call is TRBV5-8, the J call TRBJ2-3, with 9 bases that match TRBD1. The germline V gene encodes CDR1 SGHTS and CDR2 YDEGEE. The V segment lost 4 bases and the J segment 2 bases; nucleotides outside the gene matches: 2. The CDR3 runs to 14 residues. In nucleotides, the CDR3 is TGTGCCAGCAGCAGGGACAGGGCCACAGATACGCAGTATTTT. Residues: CASSRDRATDTQYF.

The genes are TRBV5-8 and TRBJ1-6; 9 positions match TRBD1. The CDR3 contains 14 residues. The trim removed 3 bases at V and 9 bases at J, leaving 4 bases unmatched. Germline CDR1 and CDR2: SGHTS and YDEGEE. CDR3 loop: CASSYRDRASPLHF. CDR3 DNA sequence: TGTGCCAGCAGCTACCGGGACAGGGCTTCACCCCTCCACTTT.

The V gene is TRBV24-1, the J gene TRBJ2-1, with 9 positions matching TRBD1. Germline assignment: CDR1 KGHDR and CDR2 SFDVKD. J was trimmed by 9 bases and V by 3 bases; bases with no gene match: 8. CDR3 length: 15 residues. The CDR3 nucleotides read TGTGCCACCAGTGATAGACAGGGGGGTTTGGGTGAGCAGTTCTTC. Amino acid sequence: CATSDRQGGLGEQFF.

The J gene is TRBJ2-7, the V gene TRBV13; D may be TRBD1 (6 bases). This CDR3 has 14 residues. Trimming stripped 6 bases from V and 8 bases from J, with 20 bases between. Germline V gene data show CDR1 as PRHDT and CDR2 as FYEKMQ (reference sequence). For the CDR3, the DNA is TGTGCCAGCAGTAATCTACTCAGGGGTGCCAAGCAGTACTTC. Residues: CASSNLLRGAKQYF.

The rearrangement links TRBV27 to TRBJ2-1; tentative D call: TRBD1 (8 bases). Trimming removed 5 bases from V and 10 bases from J, with 21 bases in between. CDR1 MNHEY and CDR2 SMNVEV come from the germline V gene (reference sequence). CDR3 length: 15 amino acids. This CDR3 is CASSPRTGGAREQFF. The CDR3 region has the DNA TGTGCCAGCAGTCCCCGAACAGGGGGGGCTAGGGAGCAGTTCTTC.

The chain combines TRBV5-4 with TRBJ1-6; 8 bases are a match to TRBD1. Germline V gene lookup returns CDR1 SGHNT and CDR2 YYREEE (reference sequence). The V segment lost 5 bases and the J segment 4 bases; nucleotides outside the gene matches: 5. This CDR3 contains 15 residues. This CDR3 reads CASSRDRTYNSPLHF. The CDR3 bases are TGTGCCAGCAGTAGGGACAGGACTTATAATTCACCCCTCCACTTT. The entire variable domain, with the rest obtained from reference TRBV5-4 and TRBJ1-6, is as follows: ETGVTQSPTHLIKTRGQQVTLRCSSQSGHNTVSWYQQALGQGPQFIFQYYREEENGRGNFPPRFSGLQFPNYSSELNVNALELDDSALYLCASSRDRTYNSPLHFGNGTRLTVT.

The V and J genes are TRBV7-2 and TRBJ1-6; a possible D gene is TRBD1 (5 bases). The germline gives CDR1 SGHTA, CDR2 FQGNSA. CDR3 length: 15 amino acids. Trimming shortened V by 2 bases and J by 7 bases, and 12 bases separated the two germline ends. The CDR3 DNA follows: TGTGCCAGCAGCTTACTGGGGGGAGAGAATTCACCCCTCCACTTT. Translation gives CASSLLGGENSPLHF.

The chain recombines TRBV7-2 with TRBJ2-3; D ambiguous. The germline V gene has CDR1 SGHTA and CDR2 FQGNSA. The CDR3 contains 13 residues. Trimming took off 1 base at V and 6 bases at J, with 8 bases between the two ends. The CDR3 here is CASSLDRGDTQYF. The CDR3 bases are TGTGCCAGCAGCTTAGATCGCGGCGATACGCAGTATTTT.

This clone has more than one count but fewer than ten. The V and J genes are TRBV5-1 and TRBJ2-2, with TRBD1 matching 8 bases. There are 14 residues in the CDR3. J gave up 10 bases and V 4 bases, and 9 bases lay outside the gene matches. The germline V gene has CDR1 SGHRS and CDR2 YFSETQ. The CDR3: CASSGATGAVELFF. In DNA, the CDR3 is TGCGCCAGCAGCGGGGCGACAGGGGCGGTGGAGCTGTTTTTT. Combining the CDR3 with reference TRBV5-1 and TRBJ2-2 gives the whole variable domain KAGVTQTPRYLIKTRGQQVTLSCSPISGHRSVSWYQQTPGQGLQFLFEYFSETQRNKGNFPGRFSGRQFSNSRSEMNVSTLELGDSALYLCASSGATGAVELFFGEGSRLTVL.

This clone has a single count. The chain employs TRBV9 and TRBJ1-6, with D perhaps matching TRBD1 (5 bases). Germline values: CDR1 SGDLS, CDR2 YYNGEE. This CDR3 comprises 16 residues. Trimming left V 0 bases short and J 9 bases short, with 16 bases between. CDR3 nucleotides: TGTGCCAGCAGCGTAGCTGGAACAGGCCCGGGTTCACCCCTCCACTTT. Translating gives CASSVAGTGPGSPLHF.

This chain links TRBV30 with TRBJ2-5, with TRBD2 identical over 9 bases. V shed 0 bases, J shed 0 bases, and the junction held 17 bases outside the gene matches. This CDR3 is built from 20 residues. Per the germline V gene, CDR1 is GTSNPN and CDR2 is SVGIG (reference sequence). In nucleotides, the CDR3 is TGTGCCTGGAGTGTAATCCTCCAAGCGGGGGGCCCTAAGAACCAAGAGACCCAGTACTTC. This translates into CAWSVILQAGGPKNQETQYF.

This clone showed up just once. This chain links TRBV3-1 (or the pseudogene TRBV3-2) with TRBJ1-1; no reliable D call. Deletions cut 3 bases from V and 1 base from J, with 9 bases between. The CDR3 spans 14 residues. The germline gives CDR1 LGHDT, CDR2 YNNKEL (reference sequence). This CDR3 reads CASSHPERNTEAFF. DNA of the CDR3: TGTGCCAGCAGCCATCCCGAGAGGAACACTGAAGCTTTCTTT.

This clone was seen once. V gene TRBV6-5 combines with J gene TRBJ1-2; the D gene is possibly TRBD1 (5 bases). The CDR3 totals 16 residues. The germline V and J ends were trimmed by 2 bases and 3 bases, with 16 bases remaining between them. Germline assignment: CDR1 MNHEY and CDR2 SVGAGI. In DNA form, the CDR3 reads TGTGCCAGCAGTTACCCCCTGGGGCAGGGCTACTATGGCTACACCTTC. Translation gives CASSYPLGQGYYGYTF.

This chain joins TRBV9 and TRBJ1-1, with D possibly TRBD1 on 5 matching bases. The CDR3 sequence is 12 residues long. V shed 3 bases and J shed 13 bases, with 16 bases lying between them. Germline V lookup: CDR1 SGDLS, CDR2 YYNGEE. The CDR3 here is CASSAVDRGGFF. The CDR3, as DNA: TGTGCCAGCAGCGCCGTAGATAGGGGAGGTTTCTTT.

V is TRBV25-1 and J is TRBJ2-5; D not certain. This CDR3 comprises 15 residues. Per the germline V gene, CDR1 is MGHDK and CDR2 is SYGVNS. V was trimmed by 8 bases and J by 0 bases, leaving 16 bases between them. The CDR3 bases are TGTGCCAGCGCCCGAATTAAGCGCCACCAAGAGACCCAGTACTTC. Amino acids: CASARIKRHQETQYF.